This TCR beta chain was identified during a study of cytomegalovirus exposure and HLA in healthy donors. V was shortened by 5 bases and J by 4 bases, with 8 bases between the two germline ends. Germline V gene lookup returns CDR1 MDHEN and CDR2 SYDVKM. The CDR3 is 13 residues long. Assay used: immunoSEQ multiplex PCR; TCRdb lists only in-frame clones, some missing. The data contain about 160,000 clones, 84% of them seen just once; the ten biggest clones take up about 9.4%. On this clone itself: Its antigen is as yet unknown.

Points from the study as a whole: As confirmed in vitro, a few CMV-associated chains were specific for CMV antigens. Listed as cytomegalovirus-associated were 164 TCR beta chains. One later analysis, an examination of the 100 to 150 validation repertoires, found that first-cohort TCR clusters tended to co-occur in them.

This receptor was identified in a young man in good health and CMV-seropositive. The sample was PBMCs. The chain links TRBV28 to TRBJ1-4, with D possibly TRBD1 on 6 matching bases. The CDR3 is CASSQGNNEKLFF. The CDR3 DNA follows: TGTGCCAGCAGTCAGGGGAATAATGAAAAACTGTTTTTT.